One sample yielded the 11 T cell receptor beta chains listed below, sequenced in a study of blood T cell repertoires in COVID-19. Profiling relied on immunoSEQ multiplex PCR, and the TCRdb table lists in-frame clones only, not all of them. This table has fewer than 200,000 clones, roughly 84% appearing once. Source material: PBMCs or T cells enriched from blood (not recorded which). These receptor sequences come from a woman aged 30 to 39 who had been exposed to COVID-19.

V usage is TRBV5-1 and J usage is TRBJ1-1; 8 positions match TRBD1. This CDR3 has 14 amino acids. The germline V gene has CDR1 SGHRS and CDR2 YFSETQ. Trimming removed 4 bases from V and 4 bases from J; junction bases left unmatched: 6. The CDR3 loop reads CASSMTGEFTEAFF. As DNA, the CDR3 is TGCGCCAGCAGCATGACAGGGGAATTCACTGAAGCTTTCTTT.

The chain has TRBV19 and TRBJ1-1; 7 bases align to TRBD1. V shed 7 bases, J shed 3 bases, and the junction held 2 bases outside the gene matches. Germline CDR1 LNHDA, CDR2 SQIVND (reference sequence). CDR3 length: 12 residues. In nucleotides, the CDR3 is TGTGCCAGTACGACAGGGTACACTGAAGCTTTCTTT. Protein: CASTTGYTEAFF.

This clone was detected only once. The CDR3 protein is CASSLSGPSSYNEQFF. The CDR3, as DNA: TGTGCCAGCAGCCTTAGCGGGCCAAGCTCCTACAATGAGCAGTTCTTC. This chain links TRBV7-2 with TRBJ2-1, with TRBD2 matching over 7 bases. Germline CDR1 and CDR2: SGHTA and FQGNSA. CDR3 size: 16 residues. Losses at the gene ends were 5 bases for V and 0 bases for J; bases not matched to a gene: 7.

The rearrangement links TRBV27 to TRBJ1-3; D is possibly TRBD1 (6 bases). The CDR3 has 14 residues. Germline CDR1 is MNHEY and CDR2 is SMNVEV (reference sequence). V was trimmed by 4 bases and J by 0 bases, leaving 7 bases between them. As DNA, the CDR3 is TGTGCCAGCAGTTCCAGGGGCTCTGGAAACACCATATATTTT. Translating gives CASSSRGSGNTIYF.

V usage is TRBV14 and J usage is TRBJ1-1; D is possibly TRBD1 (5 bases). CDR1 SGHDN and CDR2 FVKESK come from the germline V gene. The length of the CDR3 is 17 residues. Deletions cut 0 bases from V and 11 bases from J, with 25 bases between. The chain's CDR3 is CASSQDPRRGGARDAFF. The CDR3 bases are TGTGCCAGCAGCCAAGATCCCCGCCGTGGCGGGGCCAGAGATGCTTTCTTT.

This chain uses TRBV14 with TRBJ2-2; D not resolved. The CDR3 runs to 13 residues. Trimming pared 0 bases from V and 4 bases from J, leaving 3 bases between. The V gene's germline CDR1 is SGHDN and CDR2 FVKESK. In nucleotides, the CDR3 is TGTGCCAGCAGCCAAGATATCACCGGGGAGCTGTTTTTT. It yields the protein CASSQDITGELFF.

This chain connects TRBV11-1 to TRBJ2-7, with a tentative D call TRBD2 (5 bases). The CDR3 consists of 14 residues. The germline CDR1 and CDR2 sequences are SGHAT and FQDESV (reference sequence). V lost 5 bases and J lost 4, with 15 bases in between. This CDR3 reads CASSPGWGMYEQYF. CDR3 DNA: TGTGCCAGCAGCCCGGGGTGGGGTATGTACGAGCAGTACTTC.

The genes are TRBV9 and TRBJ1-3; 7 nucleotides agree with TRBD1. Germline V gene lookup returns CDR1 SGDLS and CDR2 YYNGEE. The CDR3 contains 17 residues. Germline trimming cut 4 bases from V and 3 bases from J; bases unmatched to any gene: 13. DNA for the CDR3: TGTGCCAGCAGCTCAAGTCCCACAGGGGAAGGTGGAAACACCATATATTTT. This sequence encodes CASSSSPTGEGGNTIYF.

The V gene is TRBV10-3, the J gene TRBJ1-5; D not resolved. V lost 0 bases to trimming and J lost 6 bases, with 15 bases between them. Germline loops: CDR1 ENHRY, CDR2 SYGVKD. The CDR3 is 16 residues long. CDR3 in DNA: TGTGCCATCAGTGAGTCTAAACAGATGTTTTTTCAGCCCCAGCATTTT. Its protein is CAISESKQMFFQPQHF.

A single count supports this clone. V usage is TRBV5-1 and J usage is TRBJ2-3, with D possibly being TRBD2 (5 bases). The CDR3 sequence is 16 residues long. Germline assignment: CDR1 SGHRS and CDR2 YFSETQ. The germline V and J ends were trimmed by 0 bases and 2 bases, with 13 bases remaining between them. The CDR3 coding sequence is TGCGCCAGCAGCTTGGAAGGGAGTAGGAACACAGATACGCAGTATTTT. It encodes CASSLEGSRNTDTQYF.

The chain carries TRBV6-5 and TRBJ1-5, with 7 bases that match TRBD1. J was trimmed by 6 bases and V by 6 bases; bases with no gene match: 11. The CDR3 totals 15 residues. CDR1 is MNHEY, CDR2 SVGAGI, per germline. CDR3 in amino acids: CASRGGWDVGQPQHF. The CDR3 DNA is TGTGCCAGCAGAGGGGGCTGGGATGTCGGTCAGCCCCAGCATTTT.